This note documents a single T cell receptor beta chain sequence. The assay was immunoSEQ multiplex PCR, and TCRdb's table has in-frame clones only and misses some. The sample contains 2 million to 2.5 million clones, 93% of which appear only once. These data are taken from a study of shared clonotypes between healthy human individuals. Trimming at V came to 7 bases and at J to 3 bases, leaving 9 bases not matched to a gene. The CDR3 consists of 14 residues. Germline values: CDR1 SNHLY, CDR2 FYNNEI. Material for sequencing was naive CD4+ T cells from PBMCs. Sample subset: CD45RA+ positively selected. This receptor was obtained from a man aged 18-30 years in good health. Some clones in this sample may be carry-over from other donors' samples. This chain connects TRBV2 to TRBJ2-7, with 7 bases aligning to TRBD1. The CDR3 DNA follows: TGTGCCAGCACCCAGACAGGGCCAAACTACGAGCAGTACTTC. Encoded protein: CASTQTGPNYEQYF.